The source of this T cell receptor (beta chain) is a study of blood T cell repertoires in COVID-19. Study information: Acute-phase and convalescent COVID-19 samples originated in the United States, Italy and Spain. In each case, the material was cDNA or gDNA derived from T cells, B-cell-depleted T cells, or PBMCs.

The authors' processing: Reference gene primers were amplified, and this amplification served to estimate nucleated cell counts. Sequencing used immunoSEQ multiplex PCR; TCRdb keeps in-frame clones, though not all of them. V, J and clone size are those of that table, while D and trimming were read from the DNA. The sample records approximately 120,000 clones, around 80% being singletons. Trimming shortened V by 4 bases and J by 2 bases, and 13 bases separated the two germline ends. CDR3 size: 15 residues. The germline V gene has CDR1 SGHRS and CDR2 YFSETQ. The sequenced material came from peripheral blood. This clonotype was sampled from a woman in her forties or fifties with acute or convalescent COVID-19. The chain carries TRBV5-1 and TRBJ1-3; no reliable D call. Here the CDR3 DNA reads TGCGCCAGCAGCCCGGGTCGGATGGCTGGAAACACCATATATTTT. Translating gives CASSPGRMAGNTIYF. The whole variable domain, remainder taken from reference TRBV5-1 and TRBJ1-3, is KAGVTQTPRYLIKTRGQQVTLSCSPISGHRSVSWYQQTPGQGLQFLFEYFSETQRNKGNFPGRFSGRQFSNSRSEMNVSTLELGDSALYLCASSPGRMAGNTIYFGEGSWLTVV.